Shown below are 31 T cell receptor beta chains from a single sample sequenced in a study of CXCR3-negative and CXCR3-positive naive CD8 T cells. Libraries were UMI-labeled 5' RACE TRB cDNA. Following a re-call of the 5' RACE reads, TCRdb has one entry per CDR3 protein and lacks DNA. The table for this sample gives about 130,000 distinct CDR3 sequences. Sequenced: naive CXCR3- CD8+ T cells from blood. Indicated subset: CD45RO-CCR7+CD27+CD95- naive CD8+ T cells lacking CXCR3 (TNR3-). These receptors all come from a human donor in good health. Some clones in this sample may be carry-over from other donors' samples.

The rearrangement uses TRBV29-1 and TRBJ2-2; as DNA is missing, the TRBD2 call by TCRdb cannot be tested. This CDR3 contains 15 residues. The germline V gene encodes CDR1 SQVTM and CDR2 ANQGSEA. The CDR3: CSVELGQKNTGELFF.

This chain connects TRBV12-3 or TRBV12-4 to TRBJ2-7; TCRdb's D call, TRBD1, is unchecked because there is no DNA. The CDR3 runs to 14 residues. The CDR3 reads CASSPKGQGYEQYF.

The chain uses TRBV12-3 or TRBV12-4 and TRBJ2-3; TCRdb proposes TRBD1, but this gene call is untestable without DNA. The CDR3 has 15 amino acids. CDR3 protein: CASTLRQAWDDTQYF.

V and J are TRBV9 and TRBJ1-1. This CDR3 spans 13 amino acids. CDR1 is SGDLS and CDR2 is YYNGEE in the germline V gene. The CDR3 spells CASSPRATTEAFF.

This chain links TRBV20-1 with TRBJ1-1. Germline-derived CDR1 and CDR2 are DFQATT and SNEGSKA (reference sequence). CDR3 length equals 15 residues. The chain's CDR3 is CSARGGPGGDTEAFF.

The chain is built from TRBV9 and TRBJ2-7; TCRdb's assignment of TRBD1 cannot be checked, as there is no DNA. This CDR3 is built from 14 residues. Germline V gene lookup returns CDR1 SGDLS and CDR2 YYNGEE. This chain's CDR3 is CASSVASGGDEQYF.

The chain links TRBV7-8 to TRBJ2-5; TCRdb returns TRBD1, unconfirmable since there is no DNA. The CDR3 sequence is 19 residues long. CDR1 and CDR2 from the germline V gene are SGHVS and FQNEAQ. The CDR3 sequence is CASSLELRPFDRGQETQYF.

The chain employs TRBV12-5 and TRBJ2-5; TCRdb designates TRBD1, a call that cannot be tested without DNA. Germline V lookup: CDR1 LGHNT, CDR2 FRNRAP. This CDR3 has 13 amino acids. CDR3 sequence reads: CASARTEQETQYF.

The J gene is TRBJ2-7, the V gene TRBV14. CDR3 size: 14 residues. CDR1 is SGHDN, CDR2 FVKESK, per germline. CDR3 region: CASSQDPRSYEQYF.

The chain joins TRBV20-1 to TRBJ2-1; TCRdb's D call of TRBD1 is untestable without DNA. CDR3 length equals 15 residues. Germline lookup yields CDR1 DFQATT and CDR2 SNEGSKA (reference sequence). CDR3 loop: CSARDIGARANEQFF.

This chain's CDR3 is CATSPRGSSYEQYF. The rearrangement joins TRBV15 to TRBJ2-7; with no DNA, the TCRdb D assignment of TRBD1 cannot be verified. Germline CDR1 is LNHNV and CDR2 is YYDKDF (reference sequence). The CDR3 contains 14 residues.

The chain employs TRBV15 and TRBJ2-3. CDR1 is LNHNV, CDR2 YYDKDF, per germline (reference sequence). CDR3 length: 14 residues. This chain's CDR3 is CATSRDSRIDTQYF.

This chain joins TRBV4-3 and TRBJ2-7; with no DNA, the TCRdb D assignment of TRBD2 cannot be verified. Germline-derived CDR1 and CDR2 are LGHNA and YSLEER. This CDR3 spans 15 amino acids. CDR3: CASSQDRDFSYEQYF.

The CDR3 protein is CASSLTGNTYEQYF. The J gene is TRBJ2-7, the V gene TRBV27. The CDR3 runs to 14 residues. From germline, CDR1 is MNHEY and CDR2 SMNVEV (reference sequence).

The rearrangement joins TRBV20-1 to TRBJ1-1. Germline values: CDR1 DFQATT, CDR2 SNEGSKA (reference sequence). This CDR3 spans 20 amino acids. The CDR3 spells CSARERGRPPARVLNTEAFF.

The chain employs TRBV9 and TRBJ2-3. The germline CDR1 and CDR2 sequences are SGDLS and YYNGEE. The CDR3 runs to 15 residues. CDR3 loop: CASSVARWSADTQYF.

V gene TRBV12-3 or TRBV12-4 combines with J gene TRBJ1-5; TCRdb indicates TRBD1, and absent DNA this call remains unverified. The CDR3 length is 14 residues. Here the CDR3 reads CASSHREGNQPQHF.

V gene TRBV28 combines with J gene TRBJ2-7. The CDR3 is made up of 12 amino acids. Germline-derived CDR1 and CDR2 are MDHEN and SYDVKM. The CDR3 protein is CASKGAWGEQYF.

The CDR3 is CAISESRQGSYEQYF. The V gene is TRBV10-3, the J gene TRBJ2-7. Germline loops: CDR1 ENHRY, CDR2 SYGVKD. The CDR3 spans 15 residues.

The chain recombines TRBV27 with TRBJ2-1; absent DNA, TCRdb's TRBD1 call cannot be checked. Germline CDR1 is MNHEY and CDR2 is SMNVEV (reference sequence). This CDR3 has 14 residues. The CDR3 here is CASGGGVAYNEQFF.

The chain uses TRBV10-2 and TRBJ2-2; the D gene TCRdb calls, TRBD2, cannot be checked with no DNA. Germline CDR1 WSHSY, CDR2 SAAADI. The CDR3 is made up of 14 amino acids. Here the CDR3 reads CASQGLAVTGELFF.

The rearrangement joins TRBV28 to TRBJ2-3; the D call of TRBD1 rests on TCRdb alone, since no DNA is present to check it. The V gene's germline CDR1 is MDHEN and CDR2 SYDVKM. The CDR3 contains 19 residues. Here the CDR3 reads CASSLYAFPGVGVTDTQYF.

The chain joins TRBV15 to TRBJ2-3; TCRdb names TRBD2, which stays unverified in the absence of DNA. This CDR3 comprises 23 residues. CDR1 and CDR2 from the germline V gene are LNHNV and YYDKDF (reference sequence). CDR3 loop: CATSRDQLAGSPIPPEITDTQYF.

The chain joins TRBV28 to TRBJ2-1; TCRdb's D call of TRBD2 is untestable without DNA. In germline, CDR1 is MDHEN, CDR2 SYDVKM. The CDR3 has 15 residues. This chain's CDR3 is CASSFLAGVGNEQFF.

The V call is TRBV28, the J call TRBJ1-5. This CDR3 is built from 12 residues. The V gene's germline CDR1 is MDHEN and CDR2 SYDVKM. This CDR3 is CASSPSNQPQHF.

The chain uses TRBV7-2 and TRBJ2-2; TCRdb designates TRBD1, a call that cannot be tested without DNA. Germline lookup yields CDR1 SGHTA and CDR2 FQGNSA. CDR3 size: 19 residues. The CDR3 spells CASSLKGVTSKVNTGELFF.

The CDR3 is CSVVGQGVYGYTF. The chain recombines TRBV29-1 with TRBJ1-2; TCRdb selects TRBD1, and the lack of DNA leaves this call unchecked. Germline-derived CDR1 and CDR2 are SQVTM and ANQGSEA. The CDR3 contains 13 residues.

This sequence joins TRBV27 and TRBJ1-2; absent DNA, TCRdb's TRBD1 call cannot be checked. The CDR3 is 15 amino acids. The germline CDR1 and CDR2 sequences are MNHEY and SMNVEV (reference sequence). This chain's CDR3 is CASSPGPRSRHGYTF.

The chain joins TRBV4-2 to TRBJ2-1; no DNA is available, so the TRBD2 call from TCRdb remains unchecked. Germline V gene lookup returns CDR1 LGHNA and CDR2 YNFKEQ. CDR3 length: 20 residues. The CDR3 is CASSPRGVAGGSLSYNEQFF.

According to its frequency, this clonotype is medium-sized. The V and J genes are TRBV7-6 and TRBJ2-7; absent DNA, TCRdb's TRBD2 call cannot be checked. The CDR3 spans 16 residues. From germline, CDR1 is SGHVS and CDR2 FNYEAQ. CDR3 amino acids: CASSPLAGAPSYEQYF.

The J gene is TRBJ2-6, the V gene TRBV21-1; checking the TCRdb D call of TRBD1 is not possible without DNA. TRBV21-1 is termed a pseudogene. The CDR3 consists of 17 residues. CDR3 sequence reads: CASSKGQSRRGANVLTF.